Listed here is a single TCR beta chain. It has no known antigen specificity. Within one base of it there is no much larger clone, and no base qualities were kept. The cohort was made up of 666 healthy bone marrow donors. At the time of sampling, every cohort member was nominally healthy, though immune exposures that went unrecorded were likely present. The donor was CMV seronegative and belonged to the group of 352 seronegative cohort members. A peripheral blood sample was collected from each donor, and TCR beta sequencing was performed on peripheral blood mononuclear cells. Genomic DNA extraction from the blood cell samples was performed with the Qiagen DNeasy Blood Extraction Kit. The cysteine opens and the phenylalanine closes a CDR3 of 15 amino acids. Of the read, only the CDR3 DNA is kept; its 45 bases are in frame from base 1. V is pared back by 5 bases and J by 2 bases, with 13 bases lying between the germline termini. CDR1 MDHEN and CDR2 SYDVKM were looked up in the germline V gene.

This sample is part of a study of cytomegalovirus exposure and HLA in healthy donors (dated by TCRdb to about 2017). The study in broad terms: In an earlier analysis of 587 of the donors, 276 Gb of sequence data and some 100 million unique TCR beta sequences from about 190 million T cells were reported. An early release covering 550 to 700 HLA-typed donors comprised about 300 gigabases of sequencing data and roughly 85 million unique TCR sequences. The genetic ancestry cluster associated with self-reported Caucasian donors included about four fifths of the roughly 410 genotyped donors. The study was designed to test whether signatures of past pathogen exposure could be identified by cataloging public T cell receptors. The T cell repertoires of some 670 subjects were profiled by immunosequencing and related to cytomegalovirus serostatus. A separate validation cohort of roughly 120 different subjects was used in addition to the roughly 620-subject first cohort. To predict cytomegalovirus infection status, the study brought together high-throughput TCR immunosequencing, statistical association of individual TCRs with disease status, and machine learning. A later analysis re-examined previously published TCR beta repertoires from more than 550 donors and added high-resolution HLA genotyping to investigate patterns of TCR occurrence. The later analysis used no new phenotypic data to find candidate immune exposures, relying instead on TCR beta sequences and their occurrence across donors. To decide whether each TCR beta V gene segment behaved as functional or pseudogenic, an earlier analysis of fewer than 750 of the donors relied on high-throughput TCR beta sequencing. Alongside the repertoire data, information on donor age, sex, ethnicity and CMV serostatus was compiled. A later genetic analysis used genome-wide SNP genotypes for about 60% of the roughly 700 donors, treating that subset as a discovery cohort. All discovery cohort repertoires had been generated on a single sequencing platform. HLA typing included class I and class II loci at four-digit resolution. Typing coverage varied by locus: about 620-640 donors for A, B, C, DRB1 and DQB1; roughly 520 for DQA1; some 610 for DPA1; some 470 for DPB1. Several DR-DQ haplotypes were treated as single units for association and clustering because of strong linkage in the cohort. Among some 400 genotyped donors of the cohort, an average of approximately 240,000 unique TCR beta nucleotide sequences was sequenced per donor, of which about 19% were non-productive. Here is what the overall study found, with its caveats: Assigning TCR associations to individual alleles was difficult when HLA alleles, especially DR and DQ, strongly co-occurred. Correlated functional status among segregating V segments might be attributable to linkage disequilibrium, but an unknown experimental factor could not be ruled out. Because counts were too low, about 15 rarely observed V segments, including chromosome 9 orphons, were left out of the earlier analysis of some 640 of the donors. Specific HLA alleles were associated with 16,951 TCR beta sequences at a false discovery rate of 0.05 in a later analysis. Cytomegalovirus status was reported to be diagnosed by the classifier with high specificity and sensitivity in both the original and validation cohorts. Some IMGT-functional V segments, including TRBV6-2 and TRBV6-3, could not be told apart with the 87-base-pair reads, so those segments were excluded. A later analysis found that TCR association rates varied across HLA loci, with DRB1 alleles showing the most associated TCRs and HLA-C alleles the fewest. The authors suggested that the approach could potentially be extended to other disease states and immunological phenotypes. For the cohort, immune exposure information was limited to CMV serostatus. In the study, some 160 TCR beta chains were listed as associated with cytomegalovirus. While some public TCRs were present in many individuals, most TCR sequences turned up only very rarely across donors. In a later genetic analysis, fewer N-insertions in productive TCRs were reported among donors in an Asian-associated ancestry cluster than the roughly 670-donor mean. V-gene and J-gene trimming of TCR beta chains was associated with a missense DCLRE1C variant in a later genetic analysis, and the association was replicated in an independent cohort. Roughly uniform sequencing depth across donors was assumed in presence/absence analyses, although this assumption may not hold. In a later analysis, most CMV-associated TCR beta chains were found to appear HLA-restricted, with HLA associations seemingly driven largely by CMV exposure. In an earlier analysis of about 600 of the donors, most TCR beta V segments appeared in productive rearrangements about 87% or about 30% of the time, broadly matching IMGT annotations. The sequencing pipeline was judged likely to have produced a cluster of highly shared sequence variants as a technical artifact. Because some donors lacked HLA typing at each locus, the association tests relied only on the typed subset. Three of the identified cytomegalovirus-associated TCR beta chains were confirmed in vitro to be specific for cytomegalovirus antigens. A further reported finding was that TCR beta sequences accurately predicted the HLA-A and HLA-B alleles for most subjects in the first cohort. In a later analysis, HLA-associated TCR beta chains were found to be more clonally expanded and to have lower generation probabilities than equally common non-associated chains. The cohort was sequenced for TCR beta chains only, and without alpha or paired-chain data the features that could be detected were limited. Several of the top co-occurrence clusters appeared to be linked to parvovirus B19, influenza, CMV and Epstein-Barr virus, according to a later analysis.

The method was the immunoSEQ multiplex PCR assay. For the multiplex PCR, a mixture combining 60 forward primers for TCR Vbeta segments and 13 reverse primers for TCR Jbeta segments was used. A multiplex PCR assay on genomic DNA amplified the CDR3 region of rearranged TCR beta genes. On the Illumina HiSeq System, the amplified TCR beta libraries were sequenced as 87-base-pair reads. Under the source paper's analysis protocol: A later analysis tallied some 79 million unique TCR beta chains across the 600 to 700 repertoires, and around 10 million of those chains were shared by two or more donors. Raw reads were error-corrected and collapsed into unique sequences with a nearest-neighbor algorithm that merged closely related sequences to remove PCR and sequencing errors. V, D and J gene segments were assigned by aligning CDR3 sequences to IMGT reference sequences. For a sequence to be retained, at least a six-nucleotide match to both a V gene segment and a J gene segment was required. Rearrangements were classified as productive when the CDR3 lacked stop codons and remained in frame with V and J, and all other rearrangements were classified as non-productive. CDR3 was defined according to IMGT convention as the region running from the second conserved V-encoded cysteine to the conserved J-encoded phenylalanine. The earlier analysis of fewer than 750 of the donors excluded sequences that lacked an unambiguous match to a single V gene segment. In an earlier analysis of approximately 500 of the donors, a V segment was called functional when productive rearrangements were above 56.7%, and segregating when the standard deviation between donors exceeded 5%. A statistical classification framework was developed to diagnose cytomegalovirus status using the catalog of TCR beta chain sequences. V and J gene assignment, in a later analysis, came from comparing TCR nucleotide sequences with IMGT/GENE-DB human TR gene sequences. Using the TCRdist pipeline, a later analysis assigned CDR3 sequences along with most-parsimonious VDJ recombination scenarios. In a later analysis, every TCR beta chain was defined by the combination of its CDR3 amino acid sequence and its V-gene family, and reads without a unique V-gene family were dropped. To address suspected cross-contamination and a sequencing artifact, a later analysis removed 550 to 750 highly shared, low-generation-probability nucleotide sequences. A later analysis calculated a clonal expansion index for each public chain from normalized within-repertoire ranks of inferred template counts. In a later analysis, generation probabilities were computed using a VDJ recombination model fitted to out-of-frame rearrangements, and the results were checked against IGoR. In a later analysis, TCR-TCR, TCR-HLA and TCR-CMV co-occurrence was scored with hypergeometric tests, and a repertoire-size bias correction was applied to TCR pairs. To estimate false discovery rates, a later analysis permuted the HLA or CMV assignments 20 times. In a later analysis, co-occurring TCRs were grouped with DBSCAN, and TCRdist sequence similarity was added when clustering was performed within HLA-allele-positive subsets. For co-occurrence clustering, repertoires with fewer than 30,000 or more than 120,000 public chains were excluded, along with about five repertoires with anomalous nucleotide sharing. Not all clones reach the TCRdb copy of this immuneACCESS table, which keeps in-frame sequences only. Checked studies attribute under half of the gap to unresolved V genes and leave the rest unexplained. V, J and clone size are those of that table, while D and trimming were read from the DNA. The sample records approximately 170,000 clones, about 85% of which are singletons. In total, the top ten clones hold 1% of the sample.

The sample was PBMCs. This TCR derives from a boy aged 2-9 years in good health and CMV-seronegative. The sequence joins TRBV28 to TRBJ1-5; a confident D gene designation cannot be given. The nucleotide sequence reads TGTGCCAGCAGTCCAGACCTGAGGGGCAATCAGCCCCAGCATTTT. The encoded protein is CASSPDLRGNQPQHF.